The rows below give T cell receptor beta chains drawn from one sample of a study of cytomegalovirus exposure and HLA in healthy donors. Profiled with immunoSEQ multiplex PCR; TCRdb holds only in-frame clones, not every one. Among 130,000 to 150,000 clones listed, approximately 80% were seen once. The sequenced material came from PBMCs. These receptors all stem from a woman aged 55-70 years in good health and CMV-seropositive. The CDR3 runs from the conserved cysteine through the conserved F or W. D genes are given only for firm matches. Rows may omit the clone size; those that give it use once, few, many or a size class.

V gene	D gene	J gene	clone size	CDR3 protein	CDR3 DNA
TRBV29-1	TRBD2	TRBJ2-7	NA	CSVQAGGVYEQYF	TGCAGCGTTCAGGCGGGAGGTGTCTACGAGCAGTACTTC
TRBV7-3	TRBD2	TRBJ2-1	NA	CASSPILAGGNEQFF	TGTGCCAGCAGCCCAATACTAGCGGGGGGGAATGAGCAGTTCTTC
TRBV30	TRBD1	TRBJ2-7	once	CARQGPSYEQYF	TGTGCCCGACAGGGTCCCTCCTACGAGCAGTACTTC
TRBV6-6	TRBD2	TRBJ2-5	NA	CASSVRGGETQYF	TGTGCCAGCAGTGTCCGGGGGGGAGAGACCCAGTACTTC
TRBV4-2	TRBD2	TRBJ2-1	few	CASSQAKREGPRSYNEQFF	TGTGCCAGCAGCCAAGCCAAGCGGGAGGGCCCCCGCTCCTACAATGAGCAGTTCTTC
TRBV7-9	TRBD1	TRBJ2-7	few	CASSLVTGGYEQYF	TGTGCCAGCAGCTTAGTGACAGGGGGGTACGAGCAGTACTTC
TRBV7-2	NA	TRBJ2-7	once	CASSLGGLPLYEQYF	TGTGCCAGCAGCTTGGGGGGTCTACCCCTCTACGAGCAGTACTTC
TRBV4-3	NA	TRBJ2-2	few	CASSQDRGNTGELFF	TGCGCCAGCAGCCAAGATCGGGGGAACACCGGGGAGCTGTTTTTT
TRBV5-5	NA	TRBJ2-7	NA	CASSLVRGQSYEQYF	TGTGCCAGCAGCTTGGTGAGGGGACAATCCTACGAGCAGTACTTC
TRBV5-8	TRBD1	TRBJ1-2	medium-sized	CASSPSMDRGSYGYTF	TGTGCCAGCAGCCCTTCCATGGACAGGGGGAGCTATGGCTACACCTTC
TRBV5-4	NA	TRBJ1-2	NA	CASSSTGRQYGYTF	TGTGCCAGCAGCAGCACCGGGAGGCAGTATGGCTACACCTTC
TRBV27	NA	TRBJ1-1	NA	CASSLRAHANTEAFF	TGTGCCAGCAGCCTCAGGGCTCACGCGAACACTGAAGCTTTCTTT
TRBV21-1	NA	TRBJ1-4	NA	CATARRESEKLFF	TGTGCCACCGCCAGACGGGAGAGTGAAAAACTGTTTTTT
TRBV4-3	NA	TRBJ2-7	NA	CASSQGTASYEQYF	TGCGCCAGCAGCCAAGGGACTGCCTCCTACGAGCAGTACTTC
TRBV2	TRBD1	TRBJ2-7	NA	CASRQKQGAIPYEQYF	TGTGCCAGCAGACAGAAACAGGGGGCAATCCCCTACGAGCAGTACTTC
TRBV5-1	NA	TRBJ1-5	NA	CASSRRPGENQPQHF	TGCGCCAGCAGCCGACGGCCAGGGGAAAATCAGCCCCAGCATTTT
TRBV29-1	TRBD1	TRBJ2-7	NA	CSVGVPSGGGEQYF	TGCAGCGTTGGGGTTCCGTCAGGGGGCGGCGAGCAGTACTTC
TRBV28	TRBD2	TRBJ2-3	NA	CASSQAGGPGTQYF	TGTGCCAGCAGTCAAGCGGGAGGCCCAGGTACGCAGTATTTT
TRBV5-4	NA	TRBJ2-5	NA	CASSLLGGETQYF	TGTGCCAGCAGCTTGCTTGGGGGGGAGACCCAGTACTTC
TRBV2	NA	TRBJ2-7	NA	CASSDYLVTGSVYEQYF	TGTGCCAGCAGTGATTACCTCGTCACGGGGAGTGTCTACGAGCAGTACTTC
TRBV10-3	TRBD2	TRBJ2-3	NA	CAIRGSGSGSPRDTQYF	TGTGCCATCAGGGGGAGTGGTAGCGGGAGCCCTAGAGATACGCAGTATTTT
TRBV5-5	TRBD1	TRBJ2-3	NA	CASSRQGADTQYF	TGTGCCAGCAGCCGACAGGGGGCAGATACGCAGTATTTT
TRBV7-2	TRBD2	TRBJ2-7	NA	CASSLRLAGSYEQYF	TGTGCCAGCAGCTTACGACTAGCGGGCTCCTACGAGCAGTACTTC
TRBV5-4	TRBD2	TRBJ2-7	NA	CASSRAGLAGSSYEQYF	TGTGCCAGCAGCCGGGCGGGACTAGCGGGGAGCTCCTACGAGCAGTACTTC
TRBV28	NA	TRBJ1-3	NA	CASSSLKKVREEDPGNTIYF	TGTGCCAGCAGTTCCCTAAAGAAAGTCAGGGAGGAAGACCCTGGAAACACCATATATTTT
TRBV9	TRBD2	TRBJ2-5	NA	CASSVSGEETQYF	TGTGCCAGCAGCGTAAGCGGGGAAGAGACCCAGTACTTC
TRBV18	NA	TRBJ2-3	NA	CASSAGPDTQYF	TGTGCCAGCTCGGCGGGGCCAGATACGCAGTATTTT
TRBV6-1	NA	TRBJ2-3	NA	CASSEGGIGTDTQYF	TGTGCCAGCAGTGAAGGCGGGATTGGGACAGATACGCAGTATTTT
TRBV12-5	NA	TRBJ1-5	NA	CASGLDSGMPQHF	TGTGCTAGTGGTTTGGACTCCGGGATGCCCCAGCATTTT
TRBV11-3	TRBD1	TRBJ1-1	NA	CASSLDQDRGRTEAFF	TGTGCCAGCAGCTTAGACCAGGACAGGGGGCGAACTGAAGCTTTCTTT
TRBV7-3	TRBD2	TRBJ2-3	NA	CASSELAGGLTDTQYF	TGTGCCAGCAGCGAACTAGCGGGAGGACTCACAGATACGCAGTATTTT
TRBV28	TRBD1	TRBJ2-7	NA	CASRLQGREQYF	TGTGCCAGCAGGCTACAGGGGCGGGAGCAGTACTTC
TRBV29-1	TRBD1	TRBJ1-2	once	CSVETGMSTF	TGCAGCGTTGAGACAGGGATGAGCACCTTC
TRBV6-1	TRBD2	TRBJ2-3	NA	CASSQLAGGPDTQYF	TGTGCCAGCAGCCAACTAGCGGGAGGGCCAGATACGCAGTATTTT
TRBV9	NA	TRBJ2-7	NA	CASSAGSGPYEQYF	TGTGCCAGCAGCGCGGGTAGCGGCCCCTACGAGCAGTACTTC
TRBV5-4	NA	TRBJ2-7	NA	CASSLNGGAYEQYF	TGTGCCAGCAGTTTGAATGGCGGAGCCTACGAGCAGTACTTC
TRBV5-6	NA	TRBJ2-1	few	CASSLALNNEQFF	TGTGCCAGCAGCTTAGCACTAAACAATGAGCAGTTCTTC
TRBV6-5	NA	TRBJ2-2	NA	CASTLTRSGELFF	TGTGCCAGCACCCTAACGAGGTCCGGGGAGCTGTTTTTT
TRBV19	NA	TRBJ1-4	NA	CASSFNSGDRNEKLFF	TGTGCCAGTAGTTTTAACTCAGGGGACCGGAATGAAAAACTGTTTTTT
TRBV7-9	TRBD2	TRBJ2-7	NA	CASSEVGLAGGSYEQYF	TGTGCCAGCAGCGAGGTGGGACTAGCGGGAGGTTCCTACGAGCAGTACTTC
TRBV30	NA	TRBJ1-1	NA	CACNPGWRAFF	TGTGCCTGTAACCCAGGGTGGCGAGCTTTCTTT
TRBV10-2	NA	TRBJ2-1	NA	CASSERSGLPDEQFF	TGCGCCAGCAGTGAGAGGAGCGGGCTCCCAGATGAGCAGTTCTTC
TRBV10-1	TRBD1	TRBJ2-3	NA	CASTLPTGSGTDTQYF	TGCGCCAGCACCCTTCCGACAGGGAGCGGCACAGATACGCAGTATTTT
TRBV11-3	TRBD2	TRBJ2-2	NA	CASSPPASGRTGELFF	TGTGCCAGCAGCCCCCCTGCTAGCGGGAGAACCGGGGAGCTGTTTTTT
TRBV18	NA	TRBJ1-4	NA	CASSPLGLSGAVNEKLFF	TGTGCCAGCTCACCATTAGGCCTCTCCGGAGCAGTTAATGAAAAACTGTTTTTT
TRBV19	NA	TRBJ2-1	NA	CASSIGGRSYNEQFF	TGTGCCAGTAGTATTGGAGGGCGCTCCTACAATGAGCAGTTCTTC
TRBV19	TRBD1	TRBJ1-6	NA	CASSPNPTGTGFHF	TGTGCCAGTAGCCCTAACCCAACCGGGACAGGGTTCCACTTT
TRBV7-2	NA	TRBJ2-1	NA	CASVQTIDLYNEQFF	TGTGCCAGCGTCCAAACTATAGATCTCTACAATGAGCAGTTCTTC
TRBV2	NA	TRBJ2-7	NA	CASSDGSLGGLEQYF	TGTGCCAGCAGTGATGGTAGTTTGGGGGGGCTCGAGCAGTACTTC
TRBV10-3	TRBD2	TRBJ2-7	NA	CAISSGGTYEQYF	TGTGCCATCAGTTCGGGGGGGACCTACGAGCAGTACTTC